The rows below give T cell receptor beta chains drawn from one sample of a study of blood T cell repertoires in COVID-19. Clones were sequenced by immunoSEQ multiplex PCR, and TCRdb holds only the in-frame ones, with some missing. This table has about 300,000 clones, about 90% appearing once. The sample comprised PBMCs or T cells enriched from blood (not recorded which). All receptors come from a woman aged 50 to 65 who had been exposed to COVID-19. The CDR3 runs from the conserved cysteine through the conserved F or W. D genes are given only for firm matches. Not all rows give a size; the values are once, few, many and, for expanded clones, a class.

DNA: TGTGCCAGCAGCCAAGATGTAGCCTCCTACGAGCAGTACTTC; CDR3: CASSQDVASYEQYF; D: -; V: TRBV3-1/TRBV3-2; size: -; J: TRBJ2-7
DNA: TGTGCCAGCAGTGAAGCCGGGACAGGGGTAAGTTCACCCCTCCACTTT; CDR3: CASSEAGTGVSSPLHF; D: TRBD1; V: TRBV2; size: once; J: TRBJ1-6
DNA: TGTGCCACCAGCAGAGATAATTACGAGCAGTACTTC; CDR3: CATSRDNYEQYF; D: -; V: TRBV15; size: -; J: TRBJ2-7
DNA: TGTGCCACCAGCGTACCCGGGGACTATGGCTACACCTTC; CDR3: CATSVPGDYGYTF; D: -; V: TRBV15; size: -; J: TRBJ1-2
DNA: TGTGCCAGCAGCGGGGGATTCAATGGCTACACCTTC; CDR3: CASSGGFNGYTF; D: -; V: TRBV28; size: -; J: TRBJ1-2
DNA: TGTGCCACCAGCAGACGGGGGTCTGTTAACACTGAAGCTTTCTTT; CDR3: CATSRRGSVNTEAFF; D: -; V: TRBV15; size: -; J: TRBJ1-1
DNA: TGCGCCAGCAGCCCCGGGACTACCTATAATTCACCCCTCCACTTT; CDR3: CASSPGTTYNSPLHF; D: -; V: TRBV5-1; size: -; J: TRBJ1-6
DNA: TGTGCCAGCAGCCTACAGGGTCGGTCTGAAGCTTTCTTT; CDR3: CASSLQGRSEAFF; D: -; V: TRBV14; size: -; J: TRBJ1-1
DNA: TGTGCCACCACGCTCCAGGGCTCTGGAAACACCATATATTTT; CDR3: CATTLQGSGNTIYF; D: -; V: TRBV10-3; size: -; J: TRBJ1-3
DNA: TGTGCCAGCAGCCCACTTTCAGGGTATGGCTACACCTTC; CDR3: CASSPLSGYGYTF; D: -; V: TRBV9; size: -; J: TRBJ1-2
DNA: TGTGCCAGCAGTCTGGGACAGATAAACACTGAAGCTTTCTTT; CDR3: CASSLGQINTEAFF; D: TRBD1; V: TRBV28; size: -; J: TRBJ1-1
DNA: TGTGCCAGCAGTTTAATTTTTGGCAATGGCTACACCTTC; CDR3: CASSLIFGNGYTF; D: -; V: TRBV28; size: -; J: TRBJ1-2
DNA: TGCAGCGCTGCGGCGCCTGGACAGGGCTATGGCTACACCTTC; CDR3: CSAAAPGQGYGYTF; D: TRBD1; V: TRBV29-1; size: -; J: TRBJ1-2
DNA: TGCGCCAGCAGCTTACGACCAGGCGAACCTGAAGCTTTCTTT; CDR3: CASSLRPGEPEAFF; D: -; V: TRBV5-1; size: -; J: TRBJ1-1
DNA: TGTGCCAGTAGTAGCTTGAGACAGGGGAGCTCCTACGAGCAGTACTTC; CDR3: CASSSLRQGSSYEQYF; D: TRBD1; V: TRBV19; size: -; J: TRBJ2-7
DNA: TGTGCCAGCAGCTTAGCTGCTAGCGGGGGGATATACGAGCAGTACTTC; CDR3: CASSLAASGGIYEQYF; D: TRBD2; V: TRBV7-2; size: -; J: TRBJ2-7
DNA: TGTGCCAGCAGTCCAGGACAGTCTGCCCCTATCATCTATGGCTACACCTTC; CDR3: CASSPGQSAPIIYGYTF; D: -; V: TRBV27; size: -; J: TRBJ1-2
DNA: TGTGCCAGCAGTGAATCCCAGGGGGGCTACACCTTC; CDR3: CASSESQGGYTF; D: -; V: TRBV2; size: -; J: TRBJ1-2
DNA: TGTGCCATCAGACGACAGACTAACACTGAAGCTTTCTTT; CDR3: CAIRRQTNTEAFF; D: -; V: TRBV10-3; size: -; J: TRBJ1-1
DNA: TGTGCCAGCAGTTTAGCTACAGGGGAATGGCAGTACTTC; CDR3: CASSLATGEWQYF; D: TRBD1; V: TRBV12-3/TRBV12-4; size: -; J: TRBJ2-7
DNA: TGTGCCAGCAGCCAAGATCCGGGACACATCTACGAGCAGTACTTC; CDR3: CASSQDPGHIYEQYF; D: -; V: TRBV14; size: few; J: TRBJ2-7
DNA: TGTGCCATCAGTGAGTCTTGGGACGGGGGAAATTCACCCCTCCACTTT; CDR3: CAISESWDGGNSPLHF; D: -; V: TRBV10-3; size: -; J: TRBJ1-6
DNA: TGTGCCACCAGCAGCCCCCGCGACAGGGGGGTCTCTGGGGCCAACGTCCTGACTTTC; CDR3: CATSSPRDRGVSGANVLTF; D: TRBD1; V: TRBV15; size: once; J: TRBJ2-6
DNA: TGCGCCAGCAGTACCGTGACAGAGTTTAATTCACCCCTCCACTTT; CDR3: CASSTVTEFNSPLHF; D: -; V: TRBV10-1; size: -; J: TRBJ1-6
DNA: TGCGCCAGCAGCCAAGATACGGCAGGGAGGAAATACAATGAGCAGTTCTTC; CDR3: CASSQDTAGRKYNEQFF; D: -; V: TRBV4-1; size: -; J: TRBJ2-1
DNA: TGCAGCACTAGGGGGCAGGCCGAGAACACTGAAGCTTTCTTT; CDR3: CSTRGQAENTEAFF; D: TRBD1; V: TRBV29-1; size: -; J: TRBJ1-1
DNA: TGTGCCAGCAGTCCGGGACAGGGGCTAAACACTGAAGCTTTCTTT; CDR3: CASSPGQGLNTEAFF; D: TRBD1; V: TRBV2; size: once; J: TRBJ1-1
DNA: TGTGCCACCGGAGACAGGCCAACTAATGAAAAACTGTTTTTT; CDR3: CATGDRPTNEKLFF; D: -; V: TRBV15; size: -; J: TRBJ1-4
DNA: TGTGCCAGCAGCTTAGCGGGACAGGGGACCCTAACTAATGAAAAACTGTTTTTT; CDR3: CASSLAGQGTLTNEKLFF; D: TRBD1; V: TRBV7-9; size: -; J: TRBJ1-4
DNA: TGTGCCAGCAGCTTAGGCGGAATCCAAGAGACCCAGTACTTC; CDR3: CASSLGGIQETQYF; D: -; V: TRBV7-2; size: -; J: TRBJ2-5
DNA: TGTGCCAGCAGCGTAGTACAGGGGGAAGACTATGGCTACACCTTC; CDR3: CASSVVQGEDYGYTF; D: TRBD1; V: TRBV9; size: -; J: TRBJ1-2
DNA: TGTGCCAGCAGCTTAGGCCCGGAGGGAAACACTGAAGCTTTCTTT; CDR3: CASSLGPEGNTEAFF; D: -; V: TRBV7-9; size: -; J: TRBJ1-1
DNA: TGTGCCAGCAGCTCAAGGACTGGTTCCTACGAGCAGTACTTC; CDR3: CASSSRTGSYEQYF; D: -; V: TRBV11-1; size: -; J: TRBJ2-7
DNA: TGTGCCAGCAGCCCCCCAGGGGCGCCAGGCTATGGCTACACCTTC; CDR3: CASSPPGAPGYGYTF; D: -; V: TRBV3-1/TRBV3-2; size: -; J: TRBJ1-2
DNA: TGTGCCTGGAGTAAAACAGGGCTGGGCTACACCTTC; CDR3: CAWSKTGLGYTF; D: -; V: TRBV30; size: -; J: TRBJ1-2
DNA: TGTGCCAGCATAGGACAGGGCCTTTCGAACACTGAAGCTTTCTTT; CDR3: CASIGQGLSNTEAFF; D: TRBD1; V: TRBV2; size: -; J: TRBJ1-1
DNA: TGTGCCACCAGCAGCCTTGGGGCAGGTTACAATGAGCAGTTCTTC; CDR3: CATSSLGAGYNEQFF; D: -; V: TRBV15; size: -; J: TRBJ2-1
DNA: TGTGCCAGCAGTTATCCGGGACAGGGGGATTGGGCCCAGCATTTT; CDR3: CASSYPGQGDWAQHF; D: TRBD1; V: TRBV28; size: once; J: TRBJ1-5
DNA: TGTGCCAGCAGCCAGGGACCCGGGAGTCCCCTCCACTTT; CDR3: CASSQGPGSPLHF; D: -; V: TRBV3-1/TRBV3-2; size: once; J: TRBJ1-6
DNA: TGTGCCAGCACCCAGGCAGGACTTAACTATGGCTACACCTTC; CDR3: CASTQAGLNYGYTF; D: -; V: TRBV3-1/TRBV3-2; size: -; J: TRBJ1-2
DNA: TGTGCCAGTAGTATCGACAGCACCTATAATTCACCCCTCCACTTT; CDR3: CASSIDSTYNSPLHF; D: -; V: TRBV19; size: few; J: TRBJ1-6
DNA: TGTGCCAGCTCTTCTCTGACAGGGGAAGCTTTCTTT; CDR3: CASSSLTGEAFF; D: TRBD1; V: TRBV18; size: few; J: TRBJ1-1
DNA: TGCGCCAGCACCACTGGACTAGCGGGGGCCCTACCCAGGGCAGATACGCAGTATTTT; CDR3: CASTTGLAGALPRADTQYF; D: TRBD2; V: TRBV5-1; size: -; J: TRBJ2-3
DNA: TGTGCCAGCTCACCACCTGCTCGGAGGGATGGCTACACCTTC; CDR3: CASSPPARRDGYTF; D: -; V: TRBV18; size: -; J: TRBJ1-2
DNA: TGTGCCAGCAGCCAAGATCTACGGAGCTCCTATAATTCACCCCTCCACTTT; CDR3: CASSQDLRSSYNSPLHF; D: -; V: TRBV3-1/TRBV3-2; size: -; J: TRBJ1-6
DNA: TGCAGCGTTGAACCACTGCGAGTAGAGACCCAGTACTTC; CDR3: CSVEPLRVETQYF; D: -; V: TRBV29-1; size: once; J: TRBJ2-5
DNA: TGTGCCAGCAGCTCGTCAGGGGGCAATGAGCAGTTCTTC; CDR3: CASSSSGGNEQFF; D: TRBD1; V: TRBV7-2; size: -; J: TRBJ2-1
DNA: TGTGCCACCAGCGGCAGACTAGCGGGGGCGAAGGATGAGCAGTTCTTC; CDR3: CATSGRLAGAKDEQFF; D: TRBD2; V: TRBV15; size: -; J: TRBJ2-1
DNA: TGTGCCAGCAGTTACTCGTGGGGGCAGAACGGGGAGCTGTTTTTT; CDR3: CASSYSWGQNGELFF; D: -; V: TRBV6-5; size: -; J: TRBJ2-2
DNA: TGTGCCAGCAGCCAAGATCGTACGGGATACAATGAGCAGTTCTTC; CDR3: CASSQDRTGYNEQFF; D: -; V: TRBV3-1/TRBV3-2; size: -; J: TRBJ2-1
DNA: TGTGCCAGCAGTGAATTCACAGGGGCAACCCGAGCTTTCTTT; CDR3: CASSEFTGATRAFF; D: TRBD1; V: TRBV2; size: -; J: TRBJ1-1
DNA: TGTGCCAGCAGCTTACAGGGAGGACAGGGATCCTACGAGCAGTACTTC; CDR3: CASSLQGGQGSYEQYF; D: TRBD1; V: TRBV7-2; size: -; J: TRBJ2-7